At least ten counts were recorded for the clone carrying this TCR beta chain. The time point is: newly diagnosed GD, antithyroid drugs for less than 3 months. PBMC RNA was the source of the TCR library. The sample belongs to a study of regulatory T cells in long-lasting Graves disease. The CDR3 runs to 14 residues. Germline CDR1 DFQATT, CDR2 SNEGSKA (reference sequence). V lost 3 bases and J 2 bases, leaving 11 bases between the germline ends. For TCR beta, libraries came from iRepertoire HTBI primers and Arm-PCR of CDR3 regions. TCRdb independently ran MiXCR on the multiplex PCR reads; one entry per CDR3 protein. The table lists hundreds of thousands of distinct CDR3 sequences, 15% to 17% of them singletons, with around a fifth in the top ten.

V usage is TRBV20-1 and J usage is TRBJ2-1; D is unresolved. The TCR comes from a female donor with Graves disease. The material sequenced was peripheral blood mononuclear cells (PBMCs), taken at new diagnosis, from a patient treated with antithyroid drugs. The CDR3 DNA reads as TGCAGTGCTAGTGGTGGCGGAACCTACAATGAGCAGTTCTTC. Its translation is CSASGGGTYNEQFF.